These 31 T cell receptor beta chains originate from one sample sequenced in a study of cytomegalovirus exposure and HLA in healthy donors. Researchers ran the PCR with 60 Vbeta and 13 Jbeta primers. TCRdb's table, derived via immunoSEQ multiplex PCR, lists solely in-frame clones and lacks some. The sample's table shows 100,000 to 150,000 clones. The source material was PBMCs. All receptors derive from a man in his forties or fifties in good health and CMV-seronegative.

The rearrangement joins TRBV29-1 to TRBJ2-7; 9 bases map to TRBD2. J was trimmed by 5 bases and V by 7 bases; bases with no gene match: 18. The germline V gene encodes CDR1 SQVTM and CDR2 ANQGSEA. The CDR3 is 16 residues long. The CDR3 region is CSAGGGRREGRDEQYF. CDR3 DNA: TGCAGCGCGGGGGGAGGACGGCGGGAGGGCCGAGACGAGCAGTACTTC.

V usage is TRBV7-2 and J usage is TRBJ2-2; 8 positions agree with TRBD2. CDR1 and CDR2 (germline): SGHTA, FQGNSA. The CDR3 length is 16 residues. With 5 bases clipped from V and 1 base from J, the junction kept 6 bases outside the gene matches. CDR3 protein: CASSKGLGRNTGELFF. DNA for the CDR3: TGTGCCAGCAGCAAGGGACTAGGAAGGAACACCGGGGAGCTGTTTTTT. The full variable domain, in which reference TRBV7-2 and TRBJ2-2 provide the parts outside the CDR3, is GAGVSQSPSNKVTEKGKDVELRCDPISGHTALYWYRQSLGQGLEFLIYFQGNSAPDKSGLPSDRFSAERTGGSVSTLTIQRTQQEDSAVYLCASSKGLGRNTGELFFGEGSRLTVL.

This chain uses TRBV7-9 with TRBJ2-5, with D unclear. The CDR3 totals 12 residues. The V gene lost 5 bases and the J gene lost 5 bases, with 9 bases spanning the gap. Per germline, CDR1 SEHNR and CDR2 FQNEAQ (reference sequence). The CDR3 region is CASSPYEETQYF. The CDR3 DNA is TGTGCCAGCAGCCCTTACGAGGAGACCCAGTACTTC.

The rearrangement uses TRBV27 and TRBJ2-2; D perhaps matches TRBD1 (5 bases). The ends were cut back, 5 bases at V and 1 base at J, with 11 bases in the middle. CDR1 is MNHEY, CDR2 SMNVEV, per germline (reference sequence). This CDR3 comprises 15 residues. DNA of the CDR3: TGTGCCAGCAGTAGAACAGGAGAGAACACCGGGGAGCTGTTTTTT. Amino acids: CASSRTGENTGELFF.

This chain joins TRBV30 and TRBJ1-4; 10 nucleotides align to TRBD1. The J segment lost 2 bases and the V segment lost 1 base, leaving 7 bases of the junction unmatched. The germline CDR1 and CDR2 sequences are GTSNPN and SVGIG (reference sequence). This CDR3 comprises 17 residues. Written as DNA, the CDR3 is TGTGCCTGGAGTGATTCCGGGACAGGGGTCACTAATGAAAAACTGTTTTTT. It specifies CAWSDSGTGVTNEKLFF.

The chain employs TRBV6-5 and TRBJ2-3; tentative D call: TRBD1 (5 bases). The CDR3 is 16 residues long. Trimming shortened V by 4 bases and J by 3 bases, and 17 bases separated the two germline ends. From germline, CDR1 is MNHEY and CDR2 SVGAGI. CDR3 nucleotides: TGTGCCAGCAGTTCCTCCCCCCAGGGTGTTACAGATACGCAGTATTTT. Translation gives CASSSSPQGVTDTQYF.

The chain employs TRBV5-1 and TRBJ2-2; unclear D gene. Deletions cut 0 bases from V and 2 bases from J, with 8 bases between. This CDR3 is built from 15 residues. The germline V gene has CDR1 SGHRS and CDR2 YFSETQ. CDR3 residues: CASSLGHRNTGELFF. The CDR3 coding sequence is TGCGCCAGCAGCTTGGGCCACAGAAACACCGGGGAGCTGTTTTTT.

The chain carries TRBV13 and TRBJ2-2; 9 positions agree with TRBD1. Germline V gives CDR1 PRHDT, CDR2 FYEKMQ (reference sequence). The V gene end was trimmed by 7 bases and the J gene end by 7 bases; junction bases not matched to a gene: 16. There are 17 residues in the CDR3. This chain's CDR3 is CASTQTPGQGSYGELFF. The DNA for the CDR3 is TGTGCCAGCACCCAAACCCCGGGACAGGGATCTTACGGGGAGCTGTTTTTT.

V gene TRBV19 combines with J gene TRBJ2-1, with TRBD2 matching over 8 bases. Germline V lookup: CDR1 LNHDA, CDR2 SQIVND (reference sequence). The CDR3 runs to 16 residues. J lost 3 bases, V lost 5 bases, and 9 bases had no gene match. The CDR3, as DNA: TGTGCCAGTAGTGGACGCAGCGGGAGAAACTACAATGAGCAGTTCTTC. Amino acids: CASSGRSGRNYNEQFF.

The gene calls are TRBV30 and TRBJ1-1; D not resolved. The CDR3 is 14 amino acids. CDR1 GTSNPN and CDR2 SVGIG come from the germline V gene (reference sequence). V lost 2 bases to trimming and J lost 5 bases, with 15 bases between them. The CDR3 here is CAWSPHRAGTEAFF. The CDR3 DNA reads as TGTGCCTGGAGTCCACATCGTGCGGGGACTGAAGCTTTCTTT.

The genes are TRBV4-1 and TRBJ2-7; 9 nucleotides match TRBD1. The CDR3 has 13 amino acids. Germline V gives CDR1 MGHRA, CDR2 YSYEKL. Trimming took 5 bases from V and 5 from J; bases not matched to a gene: 4. The CDR3 here is CASSANRGHEQYF. DNA for the CDR3: TGCGCCAGCAGCGCAAACAGGGGGCACGAGCAGTACTTC.

The chain couples TRBV4-2 to TRBJ2-7; no clear D. Germline V gene lookup returns CDR1 LGHNA and CDR2 YNFKEQ. The V gene lost 5 bases and the J gene lost 3 bases, with 11 bases spanning the gap. CDR3 size: 13 residues. CDR3 DNA sequence: TGTGCCAGCAGCGGAACAGTTAACTACGAGCAGTACTTC. The encoded protein is CASSGTVNYEQYF.

This chain joins TRBV18 and TRBJ2-1; no firm D call. This CDR3 has 14 residues. Germline CDR1 reads KGHSH; CDR2 reads LQKENI. Trimming stripped 0 bases from V and 3 bases from J, with 6 bases between. CDR3 DNA sequence: TGTGCCAGCTCACCACCCAACAGCTACAATGAGCAGTTCTTC. Its translation: CASSPPNSYNEQFF.

The chain joins TRBV7-2 to TRBJ2-7; 8 nucleotides line up with TRBD1. CDR1 SGHTA and CDR2 FQGNSA come from the germline V gene. Trimming took 4 bases from V and 4 from J; bases not matched to a gene: 9. This CDR3 comprises 15 residues. Here the CDR3 DNA reads TGTGCCAGCAGCTCCTCCGGGACAGGCCTATACGAGCAGTACTTC. It encodes CASSSSGTGLYEQYF. Combining the CDR3 with reference TRBV7-2 and TRBJ2-7 gives the whole variable domain GAGVSQSPSNKVTEKGKDVELRCDPISGHTALYWYRQSLGQGLEFLIYFQGNSAPDKSGLPSDRFSAERTGGSVSTLTIQRTQQEDSAVYLCASSSSGTGLYEQYFGPGTRLTVT.

J is TRBJ2-5 and V is TRBV27; 9 positions agree with TRBD2. Germline assignment: CDR1 MNHEY and CDR2 SMNVEV (reference sequence). Trimming took 6 bases from V and 4 from J; bases not matched to a gene: 12. The CDR3 loop spans 16 amino acids. CDR3 residues: CASSDDWAGGPETQYF. The CDR3 region has the DNA TGTGCCAGCAGCGATGATTGGGCGGGAGGGCCAGAGACCCAGTACTTC.

This rearrangement joins TRBV5-1 to TRBJ2-2; 11 nucleotides align to TRBD2. The ends lost 4 bases at V and 1 base at J; junction bases unmatched: 3. CDR1 is SGHRS, CDR2 YFSETQ, per germline. The CDR3 totals 16 residues. This CDR3 reads CASSPLAGGNTGELFF. As DNA, the CDR3 is TGCGCCAGCAGCCCGCTAGCGGGAGGGAACACCGGGGAGCTGTTTTTT.

The V and J genes are TRBV19 and TRBJ2-7, with D possibly being TRBD1 (6 bases). In germline, CDR1 is LNHDA, CDR2 SQIVND (reference sequence). The V gene lost 4 bases and the J gene lost 0 bases, with 16 bases spanning the gap. The CDR3 covers 16 residues. CDR3 sequence (DNA): TGTGCCAGTAGTAAACGAGGACAGAGCGACTCCTACGAGCAGTACTTC. This sequence encodes CASSKRGQSDSYEQYF. Combining the CDR3 with reference TRBV19 and TRBJ2-7 gives the whole variable domain DGGITQSPKYLFRKEGQNVTLSCEQNLNHDAMYWYRQDPGQGLRLIYYSQIVNDFQKGDIAEGYSVSREKKESFPLTVTSAQKNPTAFYLCASSKRGQSDSYEQYFGPGTRLTVT.

The CDR3 sequence: CASSLVSVGGAFF. In nucleotides, the CDR3 is TGTGCCAGCAGCTTAGTGTCAGTAGGGGGAGCTTTCTTT. This chain joins TRBV7-8 and TRBJ1-1; the D gene is possibly TRBD1 (6 bases). Trimming removed 1 base at V and 10 bases at J, with 13 bases between. The germline V gene has CDR1 SGHVS and CDR2 FQNEAQ. The CDR3 consists of 13 residues. The full variable domain, rest sourced from reference TRBV7-8 and TRBJ1-1, is GAGVSQSPRYKVAKRGQDVALRCDPISGHVSLFWYQQALGQGPEFLTYFQNEAQLDKSGLPSDRFFAERPEGSVSTLKIQRTQQEDSAVYLCASSLVSVGGAFFGQGTRLTVV.

The chain couples TRBV18 to TRBJ2-5; D gene ambiguous. Germline CDR1 KGHSH, CDR2 LQKENI. CDR3 length: 13 residues. Trimming took off 5 bases at V and 4 bases at J, with 11 bases between the two ends. CDR3 sequence: CASSVMSVETQYF. DNA for the CDR3: TGTGCCAGCTCAGTCATGTCGGTAGAGACCCAGTACTTC.

The chain couples TRBV28 to TRBJ2-5, with TRBD1 matching over 7 bases. The CDR3 extends over 15 amino acids. V lost 7 bases to trimming and J lost 5 bases; unmatched junction nucleotides: 13. The V gene's germline CDR1 is MDHEN and CDR2 SYDVKM. CDR3 in amino acids: CASTLPGQVRETQYF. Here the CDR3 DNA reads TGTGCCAGCACTTTGCCCGGACAGGTCCGGGAGACCCAGTACTTC.

The genes are TRBV27 and TRBJ1-5, with a weak D call TRBD1 (6 bases). Between the trimmed V and J ends, which lost 5 bases and 9 bases, there was a span of 17 bases. This CDR3 is built from 14 residues. Looked up from germline, CDR1 is MNHEY and CDR2 is SMNVEV (reference sequence). CDR3 amino acids: CASSTKGDLGPQHF. The CDR3 DNA is TGTGCCAGCAGTACCAAGGGGGATTTGGGGCCCCAGCATTTT.

The chain employs TRBV28 and TRBJ2-7; 9 bases align to TRBD2. The V and J ends lost 4 bases and 7 bases, in that order; junction bases with no gene match: 11. The CDR3 is made up of 15 amino acids. CDR1 and CDR2 (germline): MDHEN, SYDVKM. This CDR3 is CASSSEGLARGEQYF. The CDR3 DNA is TGTGCCAGCAGTTCAGAAGGACTAGCGCGAGGGGAGCAGTACTTC.

The chain recombines TRBV6-6 with TRBJ2-1; 8 bases map to TRBD1. V was clipped by 0 bases and J by 8 bases; unmatched bases: 0. Germline CDR1 and CDR2: MNHNY and SVGAGI (reference sequence). The CDR3 has 13 amino acids. The CDR3 DNA is TGTGCCAGCAGTTACTCGACAGGGGATGAGCAGTTCTTC. Amino acids: CASSYSTGDEQFF.

The chain has TRBV7-2 and TRBJ1-5; maybe TRBD1 (6 bases). Trimming pared 5 bases from V and 7 bases from J, leaving 15 bases between. This CDR3 comprises 14 residues. Germline V gives CDR1 SGHTA, CDR2 FQGNSA. As DNA, the CDR3 is TGTGCCAGCAGCCCAGGGGAACCAGGGCAGCCCCAGCATTTT. Translating gives CASSPGEPGQPQHF.

V is TRBV9 and J is TRBJ1-1; D unclear. V was cut by 0 bases and J by 3 bases, with 6 bases left in between. The CDR3 totals 13 residues. Per the germline V gene, CDR1 is SGDLS and CDR2 is YYNGEE. CDR3 in amino acids: CASSVATDTEAFF. CDR3 coding DNA: TGTGCCAGCAGCGTAGCTACGGACACTGAAGCTTTCTTT.

The chain recombines TRBV11-1 with TRBJ2-7; 8 bases are a match to TRBD2. Trimming removed 5 bases from V and 4 bases from J; junction bases left unmatched: 7. From germline, CDR1 is SGHAT and CDR2 FQDESV (reference sequence). There are 14 residues in the CDR3. CDR3 amino acids: CASSDRGLGYEQYF. The CDR3 DNA follows: TGTGCCAGCAGCGATAGGGGACTAGGATACGAGCAGTACTTC. The full variable domain, with the rest looked up from reference TRBV11-1 and TRBJ2-7, is EAEVAQSPRYKITEKSQAVAFWCDPISGHATLYWYRQILGQGPELLVQFQDESVVDDSQLPKDRFSAERLKGVDSTLKIQPAELGDSAMYLCASSDRGLGYEQYFGPGTRLTVT.

The J gene is TRBJ2-1, the V gene TRBV2; 8 bases fit TRBD1. Germline CDR1 is SNHLY and CDR2 is FYNNEI. The V segment lost 6 bases and the J segment 0 bases; nucleotides outside the gene matches: 10. The CDR3 covers 17 residues. The CDR3 DNA is TGTGCCAGCAGGGGACAGGTTGTCGGGATCTCCTACAATGAGCAGTTCTTC. Its translation is CASRGQVVGISYNEQFF.

The V call is TRBV7-8, the J call TRBJ1-1; D is unclear. The V end lost 3 bases, the J end lost 4 bases, and 6 bases lay between the germline ends. CDR1 and CDR2 (germline): SGHVS, FQNEAQ. This CDR3 region has 12 residues. CDR3 sequence reads: CASSFVLTEAFF. The CDR3 DNA reads TGTGCCAGCAGCTTTGTCCTCACTGAAGCTTTCTTT.

V usage is TRBV7-4 and J usage is TRBJ2-3; the match to TRBD2 covers 11 bases. CDR1 is SGHVT and CDR2 is SQSDAQ in the germline V gene. The CDR3 sequence is 19 residues long. Trimming removed 1 base from V and 4 bases from J; junction bases left unmatched: 13. CDR3 residues: CASSLEGGLADQTADTQYF. The CDR3 nucleotides read TGTGCCAGCAGCTTAGAAGGGGGACTAGCGGACCAAACGGCAGATACGCAGTATTTT.

The J gene is TRBJ2-7, the V gene TRBV14, with 7 positions matching TRBD2. The CDR3 sequence is 17 residues long. CDR1 SGHDN and CDR2 FVKESK come from the germline V gene. The ends lost 1 base at V and 3 bases at J; junction bases unmatched: 12. The CDR3 region is CASSQVSWRESIYEQYF. As DNA, the CDR3 is TGTGCCAGCAGCCAAGTTAGTTGGCGGGAGTCGATCTACGAGCAGTACTTC.

The chain recombines TRBV30 with TRBJ1-1, with TRBD1 matching 7 bases. CDR3 length equals 15 residues. Unmatched junction bases numbered 10, after V lost 6 bases and J lost 0 bases. Per the germline V gene, CDR1 is GTSNPN and CDR2 is SVGIG (reference sequence). The DNA for the CDR3 is TGTGCCTGCAGGGCAGGGGGTATCATGAACACTGAAGCTTTCTTT. Protein product: CACRAGGIMNTEAFF. Variable domain in full (rest from reference TRBV30 and TRBJ1-1): SQTIHQWPATLVQPVGSPLSLECTVEGTSNPNLYWYRQAAGRGLQLLFYSVGIGQISSEVPQNLSASRPQDRQFILSSKKLLLSDSGFYLCACRAGGIMNTEAFFGQGTRLTVV.